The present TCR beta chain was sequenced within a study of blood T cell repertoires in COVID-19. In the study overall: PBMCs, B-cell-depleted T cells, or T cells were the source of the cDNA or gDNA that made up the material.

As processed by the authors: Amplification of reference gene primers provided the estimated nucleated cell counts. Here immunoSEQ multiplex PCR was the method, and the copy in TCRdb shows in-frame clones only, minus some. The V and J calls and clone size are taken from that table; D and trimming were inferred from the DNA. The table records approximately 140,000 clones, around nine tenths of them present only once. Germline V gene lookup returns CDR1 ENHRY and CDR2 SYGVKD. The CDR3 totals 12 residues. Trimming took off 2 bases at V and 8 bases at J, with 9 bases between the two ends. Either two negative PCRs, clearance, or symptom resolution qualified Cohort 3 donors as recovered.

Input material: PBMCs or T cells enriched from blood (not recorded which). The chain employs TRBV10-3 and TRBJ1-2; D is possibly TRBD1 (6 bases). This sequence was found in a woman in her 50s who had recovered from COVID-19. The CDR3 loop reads CAISEGTWGYTF. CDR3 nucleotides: TGTGCCATCAGTGAGGGGACATGGGGCTACACCTTC.